One and the same sample provided the 22 T cell receptor beta chains below, sequenced in a study of cytomegalovirus exposure and HLA in healthy donors (dated 2017 in TCRdb). Preparation of the library involved the immunoSEQ multiplex PCR assay. The table was pulled from immuneACCESS by TCRdb, which kept in-frame rearrangements only. Such tables lose some clones; where checked, under half of the loss comes from unresolved V genes, and the rest has no known cause. The sample table holds 100,000 to 150,000 clones, of which around nine tenths were seen once. The biggest ten clones account for about 1.4% of the sample. The sequencing sample was made of PBMCs. Receptors originate from a man aged 25-45 years in good health and CMV-seronegative.

The rearrangement links TRBV7-2 to TRBJ1-2, with 7 bases lining up with TRBD1. The CDR3 covers 14 residues. V shed 4 bases, J shed 6 bases, and the junction held 8 bases outside the gene matches. Germline assignment: CDR1 SGHTA and CDR2 FQGNSA. In DNA, the CDR3 is TGTGCCAGCAGCTCACGACAGGGACTCGATGGCTACACCTTC. The encoded protein is CASSSRQGLDGYTF.

The rearrangement uses TRBV5-6 and TRBJ1-2, with D possibly matching TRBD1 (6 bases). Germline V lookup: CDR1 SGHDT, CDR2 YYEEEE. The CDR3 is made up of 13 amino acids. V dropped 5 bases and J dropped 8 bases, with 16 bases sitting between them. The CDR3 sequence is CASRLGGGGGYTF. CDR3 DNA: TGTGCCAGCAGACTCGGGGGGGGCGGAGGCTACACCTTC.

The chain recombines TRBV7-3 with TRBJ2-1, with 10 bases matching TRBD1. This CDR3 contains 16 residues. CDR1 SGHTA and CDR2 FQGTGA come from the germline V gene. The V and J ends lost 0 bases and 15 bases, in that order; junction bases with no gene match: 14. The CDR3 DNA reads TGTGCCAGCAGCTTAACGATTATGGGGGGACAGGGGCCGATGTTCTTC. Translating gives CASSLTIMGGQGPMFF. Based on the CDR3 plus reference TRBV7-3 and TRBJ2-1, the full variable domain is GAGVSQTPSNKVTEKGKYVELRCDPISGHTALYWYRQSLGQGPEFLIYFQGTGAADDSGLPNDRFFAVRPEGSVSTLKIQRTERGDSAVYLCASSLTIMGGQGPMFFGPGTRLTVL.

CDR3 coding DNA: TGTGCCAGCGCAACTAGCGGCAGCACAGATACGCAGTATTTT. Translation gives CASATSGSTDTQYF. The chain links TRBV27 to TRBJ2-3; 8 nucleotides agree with TRBD2. The V segment lost 8 bases and the J segment 0 bases; nucleotides outside the gene matches: 4. CDR1 is MNHEY, CDR2 SMNVEV, per germline (reference sequence). The CDR3 sequence is 14 residues long.

This clone was found once. V is TRBV12-5 and J is TRBJ2-7; 7 bases are shared with TRBD1. There are 16 residues in the CDR3. Germline V gene sequence: CDR1 LGHNT, CDR2 FRNRAP. V trimming: 2 bases; J trimming: 2 bases; junction bases outside the gene matches: 9. CDR3 coding DNA: TGTGCTAGTGGTTTGACAGGGGCCTATACCCCCTACGAGCAGTACTTC. It yields the protein CASGLTGAYTPYEQYF.

The chain has TRBV2 and TRBJ1-5; TRBD1 might be the D (5 bases). The V end lost 6 bases, the J end lost 6 bases, and 21 bases lay between the germline ends. This CDR3 region has 16 residues. The V gene's germline CDR1 is SNHLY and CDR2 FYNNEI. Written as DNA, the CDR3 is TGTGCCAGCAGAGCGCCCAGGGTTGGGTTTCTTCAGCCCCAGCATTTT. Protein: CASRAPRVGFLQPQHF.

The rearrangement joins TRBV11-2 to TRBJ2-7; D gene unclear. The CDR3 has 13 residues. Germline loops: CDR1 SGHAT, CDR2 FQNNGV. Deletions cut 5 bases from V and 2 bases from J, with 10 bases between. The CDR3 loop reads CASSQEYTYEQYF. CDR3 in DNA: TGTGCCAGCAGCCAGGAATATACCTACGAGCAGTACTTC.

DNA of the CDR3: TGCAGCGTTGTCGGGACAGACAACACTGAAGCTTTCTTT. Amino acids: CSVVGTDNTEAFF. The rearrangement joins TRBV29-1 to TRBJ1-1; 7 nucleotides agree with TRBD1. The CDR3 covers 13 residues. The germline V gene encodes CDR1 SQVTM and CDR2 ANQGSEA. J gave up 2 bases and V 4 bases, and 4 bases lay outside the gene matches.

This clone was seen once. J is TRBJ2-7 and V is TRBV29-1, with 9 bases that match TRBD2. Germline V CDR1 and CDR2: SQVTM, ANQGSEA. The CDR3 totals 16 residues. With V trimmed by 4 bases and J by 1 base, 11 bases remained unmatched. The CDR3 nucleotides are TGCAGCGTTGGGGCTAGCGGGAACGCACGATCCTACGAGCAGTACTTC. Residues: CSVGASGNARSYEQYF.

The V gene is TRBV9, the J gene TRBJ2-1; weak D call: TRBD2 (5 bases). The V gene lost 0 bases and the J gene lost 10 bases, with 23 bases spanning the gap. CDR3 size: 17 residues. CDR1 SGDLS and CDR2 YYNGEE come from the germline V gene. Here the CDR3 reads CASSVVLWGPRRREQFF. CDR3 nucleotide sequence: TGTGCCAGCAGCGTAGTTCTTTGGGGTCCCCGTAGGAGGGAGCAGTTCTTC.

This sequence joins TRBV15 and TRBJ2-1; unclear D gene. Trimming removed 0 bases from V and 6 bases from J, with 15 bases in between. The CDR3 consists of 16 residues. Germline CDR1 LNHNV, CDR2 YYDKDF (reference sequence). The CDR3 region has the DNA TGTGCCACCAGCAGAGAGCCCCCTTCTACTATCAATGAGCAGTTCTTC. Residues: CATSREPPSTINEQFF. The full variable domain, its missing parts supplied by reference TRBV15 and TRBJ2-1, is DAMVIQNPRYQVTQFGKPVTLSCSQTLNHNVMYWYQQKSSQAPKLLFHYYDKDFNNEADTPDNFQSRRPNTSFCFLDIRSPGLGDTAMYLCATSREPPSTINEQFFGPGTRLTVL.

This clone was counted a few times. The chain combines TRBV7-2 with TRBJ1-2; 9 bases fit TRBD1. J lost 8 bases, V lost 5 bases, and 9 bases had no gene match. CDR3 length: 14 amino acids. Germline loops: CDR1 SGHTA, CDR2 FQGNSA. The CDR3 DNA reads as TGTGCCAGCAGCCCCAACTACAGGGGGCGAGGCTACACCTTC. Encoded protein: CASSPNYRGRGYTF.

J is TRBJ1-1 and V is TRBV6-5, with 8 bases matching TRBD1. Germline-derived CDR1 and CDR2 are MNHEY and SVGAGI. The length of the CDR3 is 15 residues. V trimming: 0 bases; J trimming: 7 bases; junction bases outside the gene matches: 7. The CDR3 nucleotides are TGTGCCAGCAGTTACTCTACCAGGGGGCGCGGTGAAGCTTTCTTT. Protein: CASSYSTRGRGEAFF.

This clone occurred a few times. The chain links TRBV2 to TRBJ2-7; a weak D match, TRBD1 (5 bases). V lost 2 bases and J 3 bases, leaving 11 bases between the germline ends. The CDR3 loop spans 14 amino acids. In germline, CDR1 is SNHLY, CDR2 FYNNEI. CDR3 protein: CASSEQGTSYEQYF. The CDR3 DNA follows: TGTGCCAGCAGTGAACAGGGCACGAGCTACGAGCAGTACTTC.

This clone came up once. The V call is TRBV10-3, the J call TRBJ2-7; TRBD2 matches 9 bases. This CDR3 is 13 amino acids long. CDR1 and CDR2 from the germline V gene are ENHRY and SYGVKD. V was clipped by 8 bases and J by 5 bases; unmatched bases: 7. This chain's CDR3 is CAILAGGFHEQYF. In DNA form, the CDR3 reads TGTGCCATCCTGGCGGGGGGGTTCCACGAGCAGTACTTC.

This chain links TRBV14 with TRBJ1-1, with TRBD1 as a possible D gene (5 bases). Trimming pared 2 bases from V and 4 bases from J, leaving 23 bases between. From germline, CDR1 is SGHDN and CDR2 FVKESK. This CDR3 spans 18 amino acids. The CDR3 protein is CASSQWARLLGGGTEAFF. The CDR3 DNA reads as TGTGCCAGCAGCCAATGGGCGCGTTTGCTGGGGGGAGGCACTGAAGCTTTCTTT.

J is TRBJ1-1 and V is TRBV5-6; TRBD1 matches at 8 bases. CDR1 SGHDT and CDR2 YYEEEE come from the germline V gene. The CDR3 length is 14 residues. V shed 4 bases and J 6 bases; nucleotides not matched to a gene: 8. CDR3 nucleotides: TGTGCCAGCAGCCTCCGGGACAGGATCCCTGAAGCTTTCTTT. Translated: CASSLRDRIPEAFF. Variable domain in full (rest from reference TRBV5-6 and TRBJ1-1): DAGVTQSPTHLIKTRGQQVTLRCSPKSGHDTVSWYQQALGQGPQFIFQYYEEEERQRGNFPDRFSGHQFPNYSSELNVNALLLGDSALYLCASSLRDRIPEAFFGQGTRLTVV.

This clone was observed a single time. V usage is TRBV2 and J usage is TRBJ2-7; D is possibly TRBD2 (6 bases). Trimming stripped 2 bases from V and 0 bases from J, with 11 bases between. The length of the CDR3 is 15 residues. Germline values: CDR1 SNHLY, CDR2 FYNNEI. CDR3 nucleotides: TGTGCCAGCAGTGAAATGGGGGGACCCTCCTACGAGCAGTACTTC. Protein: CASSEMGGPSYEQYF.

The chain is built from TRBV5-4 and TRBJ1-2; 11 positions agree with TRBD1. This CDR3 contains 15 residues. The J segment lost 2 bases and the V segment lost 4 bases, leaving 4 bases of the junction unmatched. CDR1 is SGHNT and CDR2 is YYREEE in the germline V gene (reference sequence). DNA for the CDR3: TGTGCCAGCAGCAGGACAGGGGGCGCGAACTATGGCTACACCTTC. Protein: CASSRTGGANYGYTF.

A note on this clone: The junction does not match germline at one end; this may be a read error. The rearrangement joins TRBV18 to TRBJ1-5; D is possibly TRBD1 (5 bases). CDR1 is KGHSH, CDR2 LQKENI, per germline. This CDR3 is built from 15 residues. CDR3 amino acids: CASSPPGGRDQPQHF. The CDR3 DNA reads TGTGCCAGCTCCCCACCGGGGGGTAGGGATCAGCCCCAGCATTTT.

The rearrangement links TRBV5-4 to TRBJ2-6; D is ambiguous. CDR3 size: 14 residues. Germline CDR1 and CDR2: SGHNT and YYREEE (reference sequence). Trimming removed 3 bases from V and 0 bases from J, with 4 bases in between. The CDR3 protein is CASSSSSGANVLTF. The DNA of the CDR3 is TGTGCCAGCAGCTCCTCCTCTGGGGCCAACGTCCTGACTTTC.

This clone was detected only a few times. V is TRBV7-2 and J is TRBJ1-2, with 11 bases fitting TRBD1. Germline V gives CDR1 SGHTA, CDR2 FQGNSA. The CDR3 has 14 amino acids. Trimming cost V 5 bases and J 7 bases; bases outside gene matches: 6. CDR3 residues: CASSTQGTGGGYTF. DNA of the CDR3: TGTGCCAGCAGCACCCAAGGGACAGGGGGTGGCTACACCTTC.